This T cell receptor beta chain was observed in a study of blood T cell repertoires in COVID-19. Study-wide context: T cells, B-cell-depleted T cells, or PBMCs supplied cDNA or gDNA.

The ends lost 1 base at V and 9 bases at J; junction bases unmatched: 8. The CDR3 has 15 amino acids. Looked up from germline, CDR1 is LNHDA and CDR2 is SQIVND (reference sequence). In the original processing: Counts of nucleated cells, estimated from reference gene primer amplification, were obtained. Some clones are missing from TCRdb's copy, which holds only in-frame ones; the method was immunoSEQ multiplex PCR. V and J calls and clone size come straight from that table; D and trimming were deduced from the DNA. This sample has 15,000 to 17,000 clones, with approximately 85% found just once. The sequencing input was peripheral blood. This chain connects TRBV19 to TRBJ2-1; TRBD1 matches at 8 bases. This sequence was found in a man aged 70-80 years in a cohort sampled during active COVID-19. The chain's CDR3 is CASSIGQGIWREQFF. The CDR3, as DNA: TGTGCCAGTAGTATAGGACAGGGGATTTGGCGTGAGCAGTTCTTC.